This T cell receptor (beta chain) was obtained from a study of blood T cells in healthy people across ages. Study-wide results and caveats: Any conclusive comparison of naive versus antigen-experienced cells was prevented by using unsorted PBMCs.

Drawing of peripheral blood yielded 8.5 to 10 milliliters from each donor. Sample-barcoded 5' priming and a J-beta primer mix drove a second PCR of roughly 7 to 11 cycles. TCRdb used MiXCR to reprocess the 5' RACE reads, holding one entry per CDR3 protein. Found here are 1.5 million to 2 million distinct CDR3 sequences, about 31% of them singletons; the top ten hold around 11%. CDR3 length: 14 residues. This clonotype was found once. The target antigen is unknown. The rearrangement uses TRBV21-1 and TRBJ1-5; TRBD1 is the table's D call and was not checked against the DNA. TRBV21-1 is flagged as a pseudogene. This clonotype originated in a woman aged 30 to 39 in good health. Input material: blood. The DNA for the CDR3 is TGTGCCAGCATCGCTTGGGCAGGGGCCCAGCCCCAGCATTTT. This encodes CASIAWAGAQPQHF.